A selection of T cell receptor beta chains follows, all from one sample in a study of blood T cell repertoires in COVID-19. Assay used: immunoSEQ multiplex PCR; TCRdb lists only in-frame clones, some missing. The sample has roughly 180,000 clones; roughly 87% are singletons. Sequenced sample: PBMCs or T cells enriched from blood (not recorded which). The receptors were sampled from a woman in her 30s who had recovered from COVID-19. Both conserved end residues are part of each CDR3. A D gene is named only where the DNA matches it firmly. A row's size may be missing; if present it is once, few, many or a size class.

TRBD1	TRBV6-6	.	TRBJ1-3	CASTLDREFGNTIYF	TGTGCCAGCACCCTCGACAGGGAGTTTGGAAACACCATATATTTT
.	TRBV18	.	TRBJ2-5	CASSEGLYQETQYF	TGTGCCAGCTCAGAGGGACTTTACCAAGAGACCCAGTACTTC
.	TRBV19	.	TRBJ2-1	CASSLSRGAAVEQFF	TGTGCCAGTAGTCTGAGTCGGGGAGCCGCCGTTGAGCAGTTCTTC
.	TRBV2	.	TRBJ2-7	CASSDDGREQYF	TGTGCCAGCAGTGATGATGGGCGCGAGCAGTACTTC
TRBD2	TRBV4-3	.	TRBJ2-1	CASSQDLAGGLNEQFF	TGCGCCAGCAGCCAAGACCTAGCGGGGGGGTTAAATGAGCAGTTCTTC
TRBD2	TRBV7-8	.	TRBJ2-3	CASSIQTSGRARDTQYF	TGTGCCAGCAGCATCCAGACTAGCGGGAGGGCGAGAGATACGCAGTATTTT
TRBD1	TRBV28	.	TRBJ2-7	CASSDPGTGQMMEYF	TGTGCCAGCAGTGACCCCGGGACAGGTCAAATGATGGAGTACTTC
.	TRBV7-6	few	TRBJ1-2	CASSLEAGVTYGYTF	TGTGCCAGCAGCTTAGAGGCAGGGGTTACCTATGGCTACACCTTC
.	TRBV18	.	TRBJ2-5	CASSPPSIRRRDQETQYF	TGTGCCAGCTCACCACCGTCGATTAGGAGGCGGGACCAAGAGACCCAGTACTTC
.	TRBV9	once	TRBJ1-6	CASSVGGPAYNSPLHF	TGTGCCAGCAGCGTGGGGGGGCCCGCATATAATTCACCCCTCCACTTT
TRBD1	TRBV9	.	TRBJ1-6	CASSLSGQVNSPLHF	TGTGCCAGCTCTCTTTCGGGACAGGTTAATTCACCCCTCCACTTT
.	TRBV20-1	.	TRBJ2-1	CSAPFRGKQFF	TGCAGTGCCCCCTTTCGCGGGAAGCAGTTCTTC
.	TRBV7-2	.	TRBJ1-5	CASSFVGANQPQHF	TGTGCCAGCAGCTTCGTGGGGGCCAATCAGCCCCAGCATTTT
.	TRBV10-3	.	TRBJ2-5	CAIARPEETQYF	TGTGCCATCGCTCGGCCGGAGGAGACCCAGTACTTC
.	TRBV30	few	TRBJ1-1	CAWSEAGHTEAFF	TGTGCCTGGAGTGAGGCGGGTCACACTGAAGCTTTCTTT
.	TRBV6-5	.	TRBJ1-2	CASSQGADYGYTF	TGTGCCAGCAGTCAGGGCGCCGACTATGGCTACACCTTC
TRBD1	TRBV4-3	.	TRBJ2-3	CASSQDGQGSSYF	TGCGCCAGCAGCCAAGACGGACAGGGGTCTTCATATTTT
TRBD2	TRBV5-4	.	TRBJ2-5	CASSDWDYRGETQYF	TGTGCCAGCAGCGACTGGGACTACCGTGGAGAGACCCAGTACTTC
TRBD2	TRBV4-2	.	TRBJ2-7	CASSQARGGAYEQYF	TGTGCCAGCAGCCAAGCTCGCGGGGGGGCCTACGAGCAGTACTTC
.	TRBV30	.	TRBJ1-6	CAWSVSRSNSPLHF	TGTGCCTGGAGTGTAAGCCGGTCCAATTCACCCCTCCACTTT
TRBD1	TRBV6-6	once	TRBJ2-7	CASVLGTGLYEQYF	TGTGCCAGCGTACTTGGGACAGGGCTCTACGAGCAGTACTTC
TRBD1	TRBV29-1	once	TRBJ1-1	CSVGTTGRGNTEAFF	TGCAGCGTTGGGACGACAGGGAGAGGGAACACTGAAGCTTTCTTT
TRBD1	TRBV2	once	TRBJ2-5	CASSDNFDRVETQYF	TGTGCCAGCAGTGACAACTTTGACAGGGTGGAGACCCAGTACTTC
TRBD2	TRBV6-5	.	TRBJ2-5	CASSYPGGGETQYF	TGTGCCAGCAGTTATCCGGGAGGAGGAGAGACCCAGTACTTC
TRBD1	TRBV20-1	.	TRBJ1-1	CSASPPTGDNTEAFF	TGCAGTGCCAGTCCCCCGACAGGGGATAACACTGAAGCTTTCTTT
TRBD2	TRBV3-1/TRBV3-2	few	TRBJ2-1	CASSLGLETNEQFF	TGTGCCAGCAGCCTTGGACTAGAGACAAATGAGCAGTTCTTC
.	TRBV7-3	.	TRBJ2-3	CASSATDTQYF	TGTGCCAGCAGCGCGACAGATACGCAGTATTTT
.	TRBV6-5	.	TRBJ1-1	CASSLHPDSEAFF	TGTGCCAGCAGTCTACACCCGGACAGTGAAGCTTTCTTT
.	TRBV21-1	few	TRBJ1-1	CASSKVAGGAFSEAFF	.
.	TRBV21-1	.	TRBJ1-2	CASSSSGGTGINYGYTF	TGTGCCAGCAGCTCGTCAGGGGGGACGGGAATTAACTATGGCTACACCTTC
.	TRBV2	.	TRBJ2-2	CASSRDKGNTGELFF	TGTGCCAGCAGCCGGGACAAGGGGAACACCGGGGAGCTGTTTTTT
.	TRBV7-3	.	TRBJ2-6	CASSLNRASGANVLTF	TGTGCCAGCAGCTTAAACAGGGCTTCTGGGGCCAACGTCCTGACTTTC
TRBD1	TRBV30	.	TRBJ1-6	CAWTTGVYSPLHF	TGTGCCTGGACCACAGGGGTTTATTCACCCCTCCACTTT
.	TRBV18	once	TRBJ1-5	CASSPFSREPQHF	TGTGCCAGCTCACCTTTTTCCAGGGAGCCCCAGCATTTT
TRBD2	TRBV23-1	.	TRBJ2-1	CASSQSRLAAHNEQFF	TGCGCCAGCAGTCAATCGCGACTAGCGGCCCACAATGAGCAGTTCTTC
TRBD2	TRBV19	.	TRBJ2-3	CASSKGLAFTDTQYF	TGTGCCAGTAGTAAGGGACTAGCGTTTACAGATACGCAGTATTTT
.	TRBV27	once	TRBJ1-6	CASRADIIGLSTLHF	TGTGCCAGCAGAGCTGACATAATCGGTTTGAGTACCCTCCACTTT
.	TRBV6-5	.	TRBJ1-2	CASSSKDWGYGYTF	TGTGCCAGCAGTAGTAAGGACTGGGGTTATGGCTACACCTTC
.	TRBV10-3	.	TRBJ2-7	CAISGPTATYEQYF	TGTGCCATCAGTGGACCGACAGCCACCTACGAGCAGTACTTC
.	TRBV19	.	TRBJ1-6	CASKAERGHSPLHF	TGTGCCAGTAAAGCAGAAAGGGGCCATTCACCCCTCCACTTT
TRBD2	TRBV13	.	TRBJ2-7	CASSISGRAHEQYF	TGTGCCAGCAGCATTAGCGGGAGGGCCCACGAGCAGTACTTC
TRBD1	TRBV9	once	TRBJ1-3	CASSGGTGGIYF	TGTGCCAGCAGCGGTGGCACAGGGGGAATATATTTT
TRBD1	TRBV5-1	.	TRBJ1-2	CASSSVNTGTGYGYTF	TGCGCCAGCAGCTCCGTCAATACCGGGACAGGGTATGGCTACACCTTC
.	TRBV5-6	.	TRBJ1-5	CASSFYRSNQPQHF	TGTGCCAGCAGCTTTTACAGGAGCAATCAGCCCCAGCATTTT
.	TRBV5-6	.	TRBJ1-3	CASSLALLNGGNTIYF	TGTGCCAGCAGCTTGGCCTTACTAAACGGGGGAAACACCATATATTTT
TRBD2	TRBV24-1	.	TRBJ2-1	CATSDFLAGSYNEQFF	TGTGCCACCAGTGATTTCCTAGCGGGCTCCTACAATGAGCAGTTCTTC